The T cell receptor (beta chain) described here comes from a study of T cells in Graves' hyperthyroidism and ophthalmopathy (dated by TCRdb to the late 2010s). With respect to the entire study: Peripheral blood was sampled at the time of initial diagnosis, prior to any treatment. After blood sampling, hyperthyroidism patients were treated with methimazole at a starting dose of 30 mg daily, and ophthalmopathy patients were treated with high-dose intravenous methylprednisolone. In addition, the study compared T-cell repertoires in thyroid tissue and in blood from over 5 Graves' hyperthyroidism patients. TCR Vbeta CDR3 sequencing of 135 peripheral blood samples (43 ophthalmopathy, 75 to 80 hyperthyroidism and roughly 17 progressor patients) is reported in the paper. To identify distinguishing TCR V-J signatures, a discovery cohort of around 100 patients was used, comprising some 43 with Graves' ophthalmopathy and under 60 with stable Graves' hyperthyroidism. An independent validation cohort of around 19 hyperthyroidism patients and approximately 15 patients who later progressed to ophthalmopathy tested prospective prediction of ophthalmopathy. The 75 to 100 discovery patients were divided at random into training and test sets in a 7:3 ratio.

General findings and caveats noted by the study authors: Most expanded thyroid clonotypes (frequency above 0.001) were also detected in blood, a finding suggesting that blood repertoires may reflect thyroid immune responses. No statistical method was used to set the sample size in advance, and investigators knew the group allocation. In validation, the model predicted progression to ophthalmopathy with roughly 70% sensitivity and over 72% specificity, a median of 6.5 months before onset. A model built on a 13 V-J signature distinguished ophthalmopathy from stable hyperthyroidism, reaching around 88% sensitivity and about 81% specificity in cross-validation and 80%/75% in testing.

Stable Graves' hyperthyroidism was defined as no progression to ophthalmopathy during 18 months of follow-up. Hyperthyroidism patients were newly diagnosed, with disease duration under 2 months, and aged 18 to 65 years. Exclusion was applied to patients with uncontrolled infections, other autoimmune diseases, pregnancy or lactation. Diagnoses were based on clinical symptoms, serum thyroxine and TRAb, thyroid ultrasound and orbital computed tomography. PBMCs were separated from around 9.1 ml of fresh peripheral blood using Ficoll-Paque density gradient centrifugation. Trizol reagent was used to extract total RNA, and RNA quality was then checked on an Agilent 2100 Bioanalyzer. The CDR3, from cysteine to phenylalanine, totals 13 residues. Only CDR3 DNA remains: 39 bases, in frame from the first base. For this chain, trimming is 5 bases at the V end and 5 bases at the J end, and the number of junction bases without a gene match is 6. The germline V gene (reference sequence) yields DFQATT for CDR1 and SNEGSKA for CDR2.

Amplification of TCR beta CDR3 regions was carried out from RNA transcripts. The first round of RT-PCR for the TCR CDR3 was performed with the HTBI primer set and the Qiagen OneStep RT-PCR kit. A second multiplex PCR round built the libraries, followed by size selection and purification. Sequencing of the libraries was done on an Illumina HiSeq2000 using paired-end 100 bp reads. In the source study's methods: SOAPnuke was used to process the raw data, removing reads that contained adapters or uncalled bases, had a mean Phred below 15, or lacked an exact match to the constant primer or identifier. High-quality paired reads were merged with COPE v1.2.5, and unique nucleotide sequences were defined as clonotypes. Clonotypes were aligned to IMGT TRBV, TRBD and TRBJ reference segments using MiTCR v1.1. Analysis was restricted to V-J combinations with a frequency above 0.0001, which covered 99.2% of repertoires. A TCS score was defined as the ratio of F50 (clonal expansion) to E x V (chaos), with BLOSUM62-based TCRdist applied between CDR3 peptides within each V-J. Welch's t-statistics and random forest reduced approximately 520 V-J features to 13, which were used in a naive Bayes classifier (R e1071). The similarity between thyroid and blood repertoires was quantified using the Morisita-Horn index. TCRdb cleaned the public reads at Q25 with fastp, built clones with MiXCR and kept in-frame beta chains. Every distinct CDR3 protein forms one entry, paired with its most common genes and DNA. The V and J calls follow TCRdb's processing rather than the paper's. Counted in this sample were nearly 750,000 distinct CDR3 sequences; approximately 40% of them appeared once. The leading ten clones occupy around 30% of the sample.

Many counts were recorded for this clonotype. The antigen it binds to is not known. No qualities accompany the bases; no much larger clone lies one base away. Source material: blood. The chain is made from TRBV20-1 and TRBJ1-5; 7 bases in between match TRBD1. The sequence derives from a woman aged 40 to 50 with Graves' hyperthyroidism. The nucleotides read TGCAGTGCTCAAGACAGGGTGCATCAGCCCCAGCATTTT. Translated, this gives CSAQDRVHQPQHF.